This is a list of T cell receptor beta chains from one sample in a study of PD-L1 blockade in urothelial cancer. Some clones are missing from TCRdb's copy, which holds only in-frame ones; the method was immunoSEQ multiplex PCR. The sample carries about 50,000 clones, 88% recorded once. This material consisted of PBMCs, taken around atezolizumab (anti-PD-L1) treatment. Source of these receptors: a man aged 60-69 years with urothelial cancer. Each CDR3 is given with its conserved first and last residue. The order of the fields is J gene, clone size, V gene, D gene, CDR3 protein, CDR3 DNA. The D gene is left open where the match is weak. Clone size is given for some rows only: seen once, a few or many times, or a class if the clone is expanded.

J gene: TRBJ1-2; clone size: -; V gene: TRBV7-9; D gene: TRBD1; CDR3 protein: CASSFPGQGAGGYTF; CDR3 DNA: TGTGCCAGCAGCTTCCCGGGACAGGGGGCGGGAGGCTACACCTTC
J gene: TRBJ1-1; clone size: -; V gene: TRBV19; D gene: -; CDR3 protein: CASVRDSWTEAFF; CDR3 DNA: TGTGCCAGCGTCAGGGACTCCTGGACTGAAGCTTTCTTT
J gene: TRBJ1-2; clone size: -; V gene: TRBV28; D gene: TRBD1; CDR3 protein: CASITGAHGYTF; CDR3 DNA: TGTGCCAGCATTACAGGGGCCCATGGCTACACCTTC
J gene: TRBJ2-7; clone size: -; V gene: TRBV10-1; D gene: TRBD1; CDR3 protein: CASSERGQDGQYF; CDR3 DNA: TGCGCCAGCAGTGAGAGGGGGCAGGACGGGCAGTACTTC
J gene: TRBJ2-7; clone size: -; V gene: TRBV7-9; D gene: -; CDR3 protein: CASSTLGYEQYF; CDR3 DNA: TGTGCCAGCAGCACCCTAGGCTACGAGCAGTACTTC
J gene: TRBJ1-1; clone size: once; V gene: TRBV7-3; D gene: -; CDR3 protein: CASSLTANTEAFF; CDR3 DNA: TGTGCCAGCAGCTTAACAGCGAACACTGAAGCTTTCTTT
J gene: TRBJ2-7; clone size: -; V gene: TRBV28; D gene: TRBD1; CDR3 protein: CASGGGTGKSYEQYF; CDR3 DNA: TGTGCCAGCGGGGGGGGGACAGGGAAAAGCTACGAGCAGTACTTC
J gene: TRBJ2-7; clone size: -; V gene: TRBV6-5; D gene: -; CDR3 protein: CASSYSQDSYEQYF; CDR3 DNA: TGTGCCAGCAGTTACTCTCAGGATTCCTACGAGCAGTACTTC
J gene: TRBJ2-3; clone size: -; V gene: TRBV6-1; D gene: TRBD2; CDR3 protein: CASSGGKDTQYF; CDR3 DNA: TGTGCCAGCAGCGGGGGGAAAGATACGCAGTATTTT
J gene: TRBJ1-6; clone size: -; V gene: TRBV5-6; D gene: -; CDR3 protein: CASSHDRIDSPLHF; CDR3 DNA: TGTGCCAGCAGCCACGACAGGATCGACTCACCCCTCCACTTT
J gene: TRBJ2-1; clone size: -; V gene: TRBV9; D gene: -; CDR3 protein: CASSVQGLDNEQFF; CDR3 DNA: TGTGCCAGCAGCGTACAGGGTTTGGACAATGAGCAGTTCTTC
J gene: TRBJ2-3; clone size: -; V gene: TRBV5-4; D gene: TRBD2; CDR3 protein: CASSLLSGRAADTQYF; CDR3 DNA: TGTGCCAGCAGCTTGCTTAGCGGGAGAGCGGCAGATACGCAGTATTTT
J gene: TRBJ2-1; clone size: -; V gene: TRBV6-5; D gene: TRBD2; CDR3 protein: CASSQLAGGIHEQFF; CDR3 DNA: TGTGCCAGCAGCCAACTAGCGGGAGGAATCCATGAGCAGTTCTTC
J gene: TRBJ1-5; clone size: -; V gene: TRBV6-1; D gene: -; CDR3 protein: CASSEQVYSNQPQHF; CDR3 DNA: TGTGCCAGCAGTGAACAGGTTTATAGCAATCAGCCCCAGCATTTT
J gene: TRBJ2-3; clone size: -; V gene: TRBV5-5; D gene: -; CDR3 protein: CASSPRQVTDTQYF; CDR3 DNA: TGTGCCAGCAGCCCACGGCAGGTCACAGATACGCAGTATTTT
J gene: TRBJ2-1; clone size: -; V gene: TRBV7-9; D gene: TRBD1; CDR3 protein: CASSSGFQGAGEQFF; CDR3 DNA: TGTGCCAGCAGCTCAGGGTTCCAGGGGGCGGGTGAGCAGTTCTTC
J gene: TRBJ2-2; clone size: -; V gene: TRBV5-4; D gene: TRBD2; CDR3 protein: CASSIAGGPSTGELFF; CDR3 DNA: TGTGCCAGCAGTATAGCGGGAGGGCCATCTACTGGGGAGCTGTTTTTT
J gene: TRBJ2-1; clone size: -; V gene: TRBV11-3; D gene: TRBD2; CDR3 protein: CASSPGPGGPDEQFF; CDR3 DNA: TGTGCCAGCAGCCCTGGGCCGGGGGGGCCCGATGAGCAGTTCTTC
J gene: TRBJ2-5; clone size: -; V gene: TRBV6-5; D gene: -; CDR3 protein: CATGRGEETQYF; CDR3 DNA: TGTGCCACAGGACGGGGAGAAGAGACCCAGTACTTC
J gene: TRBJ2-3; clone size: -; V gene: TRBV7-6; D gene: TRBD2; CDR3 protein: CASSPTGGGNTDTQYF; CDR3 DNA: TGTGCCAGCAGCCCGACGGGCGGGGGGAACACAGATACGCAGTATTTT
J gene: TRBJ1-2; clone size: -; V gene: TRBV6-5; D gene: -; CDR3 protein: CASSYSREGYYGYTF; CDR3 DNA: TGTGCCAGCAGTTACTCCAGGGAGGGATACTATGGCTACACCTTC
J gene: TRBJ2-7; clone size: -; V gene: TRBV6-5; D gene: TRBD1; CDR3 protein: CASSSGQGGEQYF; CDR3 DNA: TGTGCCAGCAGCTCGGGACAGGGAGGCGAGCAGTACTTC
J gene: TRBJ1-2; clone size: -; V gene: TRBV19; D gene: -; CDR3 protein: CASSLQGRGYTF; CDR3 DNA: TGTGCCAGTAGCTTACAGGGACGGGGCTACACCTTC
J gene: TRBJ1-5; clone size: once; V gene: TRBV2; D gene: TRBD1; CDR3 protein: CASSDRDRNQPQHF; CDR3 DNA: TGTGCCAGCAGTGACCGGGACAGAAATCAGCCCCAGCATTTT
J gene: TRBJ1-1; clone size: -; V gene: TRBV11-2; D gene: TRBD1; CDR3 protein: CASSLDRGRTEAFF; CDR3 DNA: TGTGCCAGCAGCTTAGACAGGGGGAGGACTGAAGCTTTCTTT
J gene: TRBJ1-2; clone size: -; V gene: TRBV18; D gene: TRBD1; CDR3 protein: CASSPDRGERYTF; CDR3 DNA: TGTGCCAGCTCACCAGACAGGGGCGAGCGCTACACCTTC
J gene: TRBJ1-3; clone size: -; V gene: TRBV4-1; D gene: -; CDR3 protein: CASSAYNGALGNTIYF; CDR3 DNA: TGCGCCAGCAGCGCATATAATGGAGCTCTTGGAAACACCATATATTTT
J gene: TRBJ2-3; clone size: once; V gene: TRBV21-1; D gene: -; CDR3 protein: CASSKVEAVCTDTQYF; CDR3 DNA: TGTGCCAGCAGCAAGGTCGAGGCGGTCTGCACAGATACGCAGTATTTT
J gene: TRBJ1-1; clone size: -; V gene: TRBV14; D gene: TRBD1; CDR3 protein: CASSVVRGLSITEAFF; CDR3 DNA: TGTGCCAGCAGCGTTGTCAGGGGGCTTAGTATAACTGAAGCTTTCTTT
J gene: TRBJ1-1; clone size: -; V gene: TRBV30; D gene: TRBD1; CDR3 protein: CAWGETGITEAFF; CDR3 DNA: TGTGCCTGGGGAGAGACAGGGATTACTGAAGCTTTCTTT
J gene: TRBJ1-4; clone size: -; V gene: TRBV5-1; D gene: TRBD1; CDR3 protein: CASSSGTGAEKLFF; CDR3 DNA: TGCGCCAGCAGCTCCGGGACAGGGGCGGAAAAACTGTTTTTT
J gene: TRBJ1-1; clone size: -; V gene: TRBV7-9; D gene: -; CDR3 protein: CASSLGQVPTEAFF; CDR3 DNA: TGTGCCAGCAGCTTAGGACAGGTGCCGACTGAAGCTTTCTTT
J gene: TRBJ2-7; clone size: -; V gene: TRBV15; D gene: TRBD1; CDR3 protein: CATSRGTGGGNEQYF; CDR3 DNA: TGTGCCACCAGCAGAGGGACAGGGGGCGGGAACGAGCAGTACTTC
J gene: TRBJ1-3; clone size: -; V gene: TRBV5-4; D gene: -; CDR3 protein: CASSSPMRGSRNTIYF; CDR3 DNA: TGTGCCAGCAGCTCCCCAATGAGGGGGAGTCGAAACACCATATATTTT
J gene: TRBJ2-5; clone size: once; V gene: TRBV11-2; D gene: -; CDR3 protein: CASARDQETQYF; CDR3 DNA: TGTGCCAGCGCCAGGGACCAAGAGACCCAGTACTTC
J gene: TRBJ1-4; clone size: -; V gene: TRBV7-9; D gene: -; CDR3 protein: CASSLREGNEKLFF; CDR3 DNA: TGTGCCAGCAGCTTAAGGGAGGGAAATGAAAAACTGTTTTTT
J gene: TRBJ2-7; clone size: -; V gene: TRBV21-1; D gene: -; CDR3 protein: CAGQGRYEQYF; CDR3 DNA: TGTGCCGGGCAGGGTCGCTACGAGCAGTACTTC
J gene: TRBJ2-1; clone size: -; V gene: TRBV7-2; D gene: -; CDR3 protein: CASSLERRGEQFF; CDR3 DNA: TGTGCCAGCAGCTTAGAGCGGAGGGGCGAGCAGTTCTTC
J gene: TRBJ1-1; clone size: -; V gene: TRBV9; D gene: -; CDR3 protein: CASSTSRYTEAFF; CDR3 DNA: TGTGCCAGCAGCACCTCGAGGTACACTGAAGCTTTCTTT
J gene: TRBJ2-1; clone size: -; V gene: TRBV11-2; D gene: TRBD1; CDR3 protein: CASSLEEGTGVGNEQFF; CDR3 DNA: TGTGCCAGCAGCTTAGAAGAGGGAACAGGGGTGGGTAATGAGCAGTTCTTC
J gene: TRBJ1-1; clone size: -; V gene: TRBV15; D gene: TRBD1; CDR3 protein: CATSRGYRDRGDMYTEAFF; CDR3 DNA: TGTGCCACCAGCAGAGGATACCGGGACAGGGGGGATATGTACACTGAAGCTTTCTTT
J gene: TRBJ1-2; clone size: -; V gene: TRBV7-8; D gene: TRBD1; CDR3 protein: CASSLTLGQEGGYTF; CDR3 DNA: TGTGCCAGCAGCTTGACATTGGGACAGGAAGGGGGCTACACCTTC
J gene: TRBJ2-3; clone size: -; V gene: TRBV6-5; D gene: TRBD2; CDR3 protein: CASSYTSGGAGDTQYF; CDR3 DNA: TGTGCCAGCAGTTACACTAGCGGGGGGGCCGGAGATACGCAGTATTTT
J gene: TRBJ2-5; clone size: -; V gene: TRBV5-4; D gene: TRBD2; CDR3 protein: CASSLHPLAGNAAQYF; CDR3 DNA: TGTGCCAGCAGCTTGCATCCTCTAGCGGGAAATGCGGCCCAGTACTTC
J gene: TRBJ2-3; clone size: -; V gene: TRBV13; D gene: TRBD2; CDR3 protein: CASSLGLAGGGADTQYF; CDR3 DNA: TGTGCCAGCAGCTTAGGCCTAGCGGGAGGGGGAGCAGATACGCAGTATTTT
J gene: TRBJ1-1; clone size: -; V gene: TRBV5-8; D gene: TRBD1; CDR3 protein: CASSMGQGPSLSGGNTEAFF; CDR3 DNA: TGTGCCAGCAGCATGGGACAGGGCCCTTCCCTATCAGGTGGGAACACTGAAGCTTTCTTT
J gene: TRBJ2-3; clone size: -; V gene: TRBV6-5; D gene: -; CDR3 protein: CASSYSTGSSTDTQYF; CDR3 DNA: TGTGCCAGCAGTTACTCGACTGGTTCTAGCACAGATACGCAGTATTTT
J gene: TRBJ2-3; clone size: -; V gene: TRBV19; D gene: -; CDR3 protein: CASSTLGGGTDTQYF; CDR3 DNA: TGTGCCAGTAGTACCCTAGGGGGGGGCACAGATACGCAGTATTTT
J gene: TRBJ1-4; clone size: -; V gene: TRBV15; D gene: -; CDR3 protein: CATSTQGPLEKLFF; CDR3 DNA: TGTGCCACCAGCACACAGGGACCCTTAGAAAAACTGTTTTTT
J gene: TRBJ2-7; clone size: once; V gene: TRBV21-1; D gene: -; CDR3 protein: CASSKNRGGSGTSSYEQYF; CDR3 DNA: TGTGCCAGCAGCAAAAATAGAGGGGGTAGCGGGACGAGCTCCTACGAGCAGTACTTC
J gene: TRBJ2-1; clone size: -; V gene: TRBV28; D gene: -; CDR3 protein: CASSFTGPYNEQFF; CDR3 DNA: TGTGCCAGCAGTTTTACAGGCCCCTACAATGAGCAGTTCTTC
J gene: TRBJ1-1; clone size: -; V gene: TRBV4-2; D gene: -; CDR3 protein: CASSQGVRGETEAFF; CDR3 DNA: TGTGCCAGCAGCCAAGGGGTCCGGGGTGAAACTGAAGCTTTCTTT
J gene: TRBJ2-5; clone size: -; V gene: TRBV14; D gene: -; CDR3 protein: CASSQLGRRIVETQYF; CDR3 DNA: TGTGCCAGCAGCCAGCTTGGGAGGAGGATTGTGGAGACCCAGTACTTC
J gene: TRBJ2-7; clone size: -; V gene: TRBV19; D gene: TRBD1; CDR3 protein: CASSGPGQGRYEQYF; CDR3 DNA: TGTGCCAGTAGTGGACCGGGACAGGGCCGCTACGAGCAGTACTTC